The subject of this entry is one T cell receptor beta chain. This sample stems from a study of T cell responses to AZD1222 COVID-19 vaccine. V lost 4 bases and J 7 bases, leaving 16 bases between the germline ends. The germline V gene encodes CDR1 GTSNPN and CDR2 SVGIG (reference sequence). The CDR3 runs 13 residues. The repertoire was sequenced with immunoSEQ multiplex PCR; TCRdb's copy has only in-frame clones and lacks some. The sample lists 150,000 to 200,000 clones, 92% occurring once. The receptor was derived from an adult who received the AZD1222 COVID-19 vaccine. This rearrangement joins TRBV30 to TRBJ1-2; tentative D call: TRBD1 (6 bases). The sequences come from peripheral blood, collected 28 days after the second AZD1222 dose. The CDR3 nucleotides are TGTGCCTGGATCAATACAGGGATTCCTGGCTACACCTTC. Protein product: CAWINTGIPGYTF.